This T cell receptor (beta chain) emerged from a study of tumor-infiltrating lymphocytes in primary liver carcinoma. On this clonotype itself: Its antigen is unknown.

General observations from the study: Tumor top-250-clone fraction significantly exceeded that of blood (p = 0.039). In tumor-adjacent and tumor-blood pairs, overlap was lower than in tumor region pairs.

The CDR3 length is 15 residues. The V end was cut by 1 base, the J end by 7 bases, with 13 bases between. From germline, CDR1 is MDHEN and CDR2 SYDVKM. Total RNA amounting to roughly 450 ng was the source from which TCR beta cDNA was made with a constant-region primer. Slightly modified ARM-PCR, run as three nested multiplex PCR rounds, produced the TCR beta libraries. The first two PCR rounds, nine to ten cycles each, used TRBV1-TRBV30 forward primers and a C-beta reverse primer. TCRdb fed the multiplex PCR reads into MiXCR, producing one record per CDR3 protein. Altogether about 350,000 distinct CDR3 sequences are present, less than 75% being singletons, with the ten largest covering roughly 6.5%. Alongside blood RNA obtained from unsorted whole blood, germline DNA was also extracted. Patients had chronic HBV infection and were treatment-naive.

The chain has TRBV28 and TRBJ2-2; a weak D match, TRBD2 (7 bases). The sequenced sample consisted of peripheral blood. The TCR was taken from a middle-aged man with primary liver carcinoma and hepatitis B virus infection. CDR3: CASSLSNRGGGELFF. Written as DNA, the CDR3 is TGTGCCAGCAGTTTATCCAATAGGGGGGGCGGGGAGCTGTTTTTT.